Below are 13 T cell receptor beta chains sequenced from a single sample in a study of human thymus T cells. Using immunoSEQ multiplex PCR, the repertoire was profiled, and TCRdb retains in-frame clones only, with some absent. Among 70,000 to 75,000 clones listed, 85% to 95% were seen once. Thymus tissue for the work was resected from patients undergoing corrective heart surgery. Material: thymus tissue. The receptors derive from a girl under two years old with a congenital heart defect but otherwise immunologically healthy.

V and J are TRBV5-4 and TRBJ2-3; maybe TRBD2 (6 bases). Germline assignment: CDR1 SGHNT and CDR2 YYREEE (reference sequence). V dropped 1 base and J dropped 5 bases, with 20 bases sitting between them. The CDR3 runs to 17 residues. CDR3 DNA sequence: TGTGCCAGCAGCTTGACCTACACTAGCAGGGTTATAGATACGCAGTATTTT. Amino acid sequence: CASSLTYTSRVIDTQYF.

This chain links TRBV20-1 with TRBJ1-2; 9 bases fit TRBD1. Germline CDR1 reads DFQATT; CDR2 reads SNEGSKA (reference sequence). This CDR3 has 11 residues. The junction had 3 bases not matched to a gene; V was cut back by 7 bases and J by 6 bases. The CDR3: CSVDRGDGYTF. CDR3 nucleotides: TGCAGTGTGGACAGGGGCGATGGCTACACCTTC.

The J gene is TRBJ1-5, the V gene TRBV27; D is ambiguous. The CDR3 runs to 15 residues. Germline CDR1 and CDR2: MNHEY and SMNVEV (reference sequence). Trimming took 3 bases from V and 5 from J, leaving 14 bases between them. The CDR3 sequence is CASSFVGWGDQPQHF. CDR3 nucleotides: TGTGCCAGCAGTTTCGTCGGTTGGGGTGATCAGCCCCAGCATTTT.

V is TRBV11-2 and J is TRBJ2-3; either TRBD1 or TRBD2 may supply D (6 bases each). Trimming removed 3 bases from V and 3 bases from J, with 16 bases in between. The CDR3 is 16 residues long. Germline CDR1 and CDR2: SGHAT and FQNNGV. The CDR3 spells CASSFYLGGRTDTQYF. In DNA form, the CDR3 reads TGTGCCAGCAGCTTTTATTTGGGGGGCCGGACAGATACGCAGTATTTT.

This clone was picked up a small number of times. The CDR3 bases are TGTGCCAGCAGCTTAGGGGTTTTGCCTCTAAACTATGGCTACACCTTC. As protein: CASSLGVLPLNYGYTF. The gene calls are TRBV7-2 and TRBJ1-2; D is uncertain. Trimming pared 1 base from V and 2 bases from J, leaving 14 bases between. The CDR3 extends over 16 amino acids. Germline V gene sequence: CDR1 SGHTA, CDR2 FQGNSA.

This chain uses TRBV4-1 with TRBJ1-1, with D possibly matching TRBD1 (5 bases). This CDR3 is 14 amino acids long. Germline CDR1 and CDR2: MGHRA and YSYEKL. Deletions cut 3 bases from V and 10 bases from J, with 18 bases between. CDR3 coding DNA: TGCGCCAGCAGCCATCTTATCCGGGGGTGCGGAGCTTTCTTT. This translates into CASSHLIRGCGAFF.

The chain uses TRBV5-1 and TRBJ2-1; D perhaps matches TRBD2 (5 bases). CDR1 SGHRS and CDR2 YFSETQ come from the germline V gene. The CDR3 consists of 15 residues. The V end lost 4 bases, the J end lost 0 bases, and 11 bases lay between the germline ends. As DNA, the CDR3 is TGCGCCAGCAGCCACCATCGGGGCTCCTACAATGAGCAGTTCTTC. This sequence encodes CASSHHRGSYNEQFF.

This rearrangement joins TRBV19 to TRBJ1-5; D possibly corresponds to TRBD1 (5 bases). The V end lost 5 bases, the J end lost 5 bases, and 19 bases lay between the germline ends. The germline V gene encodes CDR1 LNHDA and CDR2 SQIVND (reference sequence). The CDR3 runs 16 residues. CDR3 DNA: TGTGCCAGTAGTTTCCCACCGTGGGGGTACCATCAGCCCCAGCATTTT. Its protein product is CASSFPPWGYHQPQHF.

This rearrangement joins TRBV15 to TRBJ2-7, with 8 bases aligning to TRBD1. The length of the CDR3 is 19 residues. CDR1 is LNHNV and CDR2 is YYDKDF in the germline V gene (reference sequence). The junction had 14 bases not matched to a gene; V was cut back by 0 bases and J by 1 base. The CDR3 DNA is TGTGCCACCAGCAGAGATCCTAATCTGTTCGACAGGGGTTCCTACGAGCAGTACTTC. Translated, it gives CATSRDPNLFDRGSYEQYF.

The count of this clone is one. The rearrangement links TRBV5-1 to TRBJ2-1, with D perhaps being TRBD1 or TRBD2 (6 bases each). CDR3 size: 13 residues. CDR1 SGHRS and CDR2 YFSETQ come from the germline V gene. Trimming stripped 2 bases from V and 9 bases from J, with 12 bases between. CDR3 sequence reads: CASSFSGAGEQFF. The CDR3 coding sequence is TGCGCCAGCAGCTTCTCGGGGGCAGGTGAGCAGTTCTTC.

This chain uses TRBV7-9 with TRBJ2-5; D possibly uses TRBD1 or TRBD2 (6 bases each). Germline CDR1 reads SEHNR; CDR2 reads FQNEAQ (reference sequence). The CDR3 extends over 15 amino acids. The V and J ends lost 3 bases and 5 bases respectively, with 16 bases between them. The CDR3 coding sequence is TGTGCCAGCAGCTTTCCACAGGGACTTCGGGAGACCCAGTACTTC. The encoded protein is CASSFPQGLRETQYF.

This clone was detected only a few times. The chain combines TRBV30 with TRBJ1-4; D possibly corresponds to TRBD1 (5 bases). Germline assignment: CDR1 GTSNPN and CDR2 SVGIG (reference sequence). CDR3 length equals 14 residues. Trimming shortened V by 0 bases and J by 8 bases, and 13 bases separated the two germline ends. The CDR3 spells CAWSVWGRGEKLFF. In DNA, the CDR3 is TGTGCCTGGAGTGTTTGGGGCCGGGGGGAAAAACTGTTTTTT.

The chain recombines TRBV7-2 with TRBJ1-1; D gene unclear. This CDR3 is built from 16 residues. V gave up 0 bases and J gave up 8 bases, with 19 bases separating them. CDR1 and CDR2 from the germline V gene are SGHTA and FQGNSA. Here the CDR3 DNA reads TGTGCCAGCAGCTTAGCACAGCATCCCCCAATCCGGGAAGCTTTCTTT. It yields the protein CASSLAQHPPIREAFF.